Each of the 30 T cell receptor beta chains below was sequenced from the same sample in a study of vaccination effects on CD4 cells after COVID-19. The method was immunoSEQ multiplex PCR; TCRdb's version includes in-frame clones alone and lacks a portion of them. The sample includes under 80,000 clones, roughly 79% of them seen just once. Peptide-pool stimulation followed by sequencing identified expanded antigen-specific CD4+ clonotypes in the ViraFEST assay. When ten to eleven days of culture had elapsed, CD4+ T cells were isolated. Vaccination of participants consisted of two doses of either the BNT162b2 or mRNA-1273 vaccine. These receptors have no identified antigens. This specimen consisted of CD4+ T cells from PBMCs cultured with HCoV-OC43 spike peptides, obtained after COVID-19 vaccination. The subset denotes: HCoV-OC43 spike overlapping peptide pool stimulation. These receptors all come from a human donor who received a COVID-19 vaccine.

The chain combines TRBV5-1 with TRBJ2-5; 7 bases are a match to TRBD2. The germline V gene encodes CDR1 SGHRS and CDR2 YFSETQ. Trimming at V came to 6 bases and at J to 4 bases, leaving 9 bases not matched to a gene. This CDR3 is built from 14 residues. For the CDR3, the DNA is TGCGCCAGCAATTCCGGGGGGATGGGAGAGACCCAGTACTTC. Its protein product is CASNSGGMGETQYF.

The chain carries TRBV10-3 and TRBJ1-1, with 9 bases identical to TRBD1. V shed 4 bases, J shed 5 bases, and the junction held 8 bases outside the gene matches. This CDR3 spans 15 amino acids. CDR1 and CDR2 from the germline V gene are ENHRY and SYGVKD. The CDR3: CAISALDRGGTEAFF. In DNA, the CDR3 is TGTGCCATCAGTGCCCTGGACAGGGGTGGAACTGAAGCTTTCTTT.

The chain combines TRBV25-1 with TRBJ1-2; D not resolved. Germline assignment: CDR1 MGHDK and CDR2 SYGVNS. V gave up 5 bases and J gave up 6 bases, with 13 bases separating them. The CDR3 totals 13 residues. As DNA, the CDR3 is TGTGCCAGCAGTTTTTCGTGGTCCGATGGCTACACCTTC. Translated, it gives CASSFSWSDGYTF.

The CDR3: CASSLGQVNTEAFF. The CDR3 bases are TGTGCCAGCAGCTTAGGACAGGTGAACACTGAAGCTTTCTTT. J is TRBJ1-1 and V is TRBV7-9; tentative D call: TRBD1 (6 bases). The germline CDR1 and CDR2 sequences are SEHNR and FQNEAQ (reference sequence). This CDR3 has 14 amino acids. V lost 1 base to trimming and J lost 0 bases, with 6 bases between them.

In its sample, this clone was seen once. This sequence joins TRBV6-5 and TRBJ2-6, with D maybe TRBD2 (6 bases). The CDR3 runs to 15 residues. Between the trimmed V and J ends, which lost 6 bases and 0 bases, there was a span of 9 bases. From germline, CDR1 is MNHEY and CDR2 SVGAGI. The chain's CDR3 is CASRPGGSGANVLTF. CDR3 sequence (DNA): TGTGCCAGCAGGCCCGGGGGCTCTGGGGCCAACGTCCTGACTTTC.

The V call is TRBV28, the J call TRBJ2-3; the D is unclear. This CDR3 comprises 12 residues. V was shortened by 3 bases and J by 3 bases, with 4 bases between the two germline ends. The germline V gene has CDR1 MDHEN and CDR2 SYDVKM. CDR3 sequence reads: CASSFRTDTQYF. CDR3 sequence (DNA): TGTGCCAGCAGTTTCAGGACAGATACGCAGTATTTT.

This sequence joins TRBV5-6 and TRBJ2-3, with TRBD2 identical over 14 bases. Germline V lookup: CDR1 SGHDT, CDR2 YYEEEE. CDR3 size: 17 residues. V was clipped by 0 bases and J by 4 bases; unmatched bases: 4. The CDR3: CASSLALTSGGADTQYF. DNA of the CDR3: TGTGCCAGCAGCTTGGCCTTGACTAGCGGGGGGGCAGATACGCAGTATTTT.

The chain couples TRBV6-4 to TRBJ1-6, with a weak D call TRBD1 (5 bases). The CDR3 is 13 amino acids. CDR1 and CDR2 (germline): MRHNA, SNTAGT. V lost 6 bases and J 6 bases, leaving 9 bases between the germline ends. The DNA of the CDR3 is TGTGCCAGCAGCGGGGCCCTTAATTCACCCCTCCACTTT. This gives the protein CASSGALNSPLHF.

DNA of the CDR3: TGTGCCAGCATCGTGAGTCCGGTGGGTAATCAGCCCCAGCATTTT. Its protein is CASIVSPVGNQPQHF. The chain has TRBV6-5 and TRBJ1-5; D gene uncertain. The CDR3 has 15 residues. Trimming removed 7 bases from V and 4 bases from J, with 17 bases in between. Germline V CDR1 and CDR2: MNHEY, SVGAGI.

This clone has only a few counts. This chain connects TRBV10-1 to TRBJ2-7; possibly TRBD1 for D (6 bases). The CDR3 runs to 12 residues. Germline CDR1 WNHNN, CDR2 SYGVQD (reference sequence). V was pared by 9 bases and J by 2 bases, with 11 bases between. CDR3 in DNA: TGCGCCAGTAGGACAGCCACCTACGAGCAGTACGTC. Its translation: CASRTATYEQYV.

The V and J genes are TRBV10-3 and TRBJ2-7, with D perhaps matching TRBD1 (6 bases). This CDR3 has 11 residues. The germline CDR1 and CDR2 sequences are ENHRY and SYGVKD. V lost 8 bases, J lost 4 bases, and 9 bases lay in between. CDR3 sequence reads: CAISRGYEQYV. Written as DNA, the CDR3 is TGTGCCATCTCAAGGGGGTACGAGCAGTACGTC.

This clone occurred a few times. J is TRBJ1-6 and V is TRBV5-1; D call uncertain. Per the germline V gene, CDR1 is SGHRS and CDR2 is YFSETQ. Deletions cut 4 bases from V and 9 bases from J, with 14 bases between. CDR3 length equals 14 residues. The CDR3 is CASSLDILGSPLHF. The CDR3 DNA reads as TGCGCCAGCAGCCTCGACATTTTGGGTTCACCCCTCCACTTT. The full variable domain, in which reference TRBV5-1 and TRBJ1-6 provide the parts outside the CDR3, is KAGVTQTPRYLIKTRGQQVTLSCSPISGHRSVSWYQQTPGQGLQFLFEYFSETQRNKGNFPGRFSGRQFSNSRSEMNVSTLELGDSALYLCASSLDILGSPLHFGNGTRLTVT.

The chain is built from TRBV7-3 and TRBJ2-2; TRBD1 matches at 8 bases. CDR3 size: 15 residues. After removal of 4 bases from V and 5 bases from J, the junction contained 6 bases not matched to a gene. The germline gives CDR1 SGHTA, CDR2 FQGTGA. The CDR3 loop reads CASSSTGVITGELFF. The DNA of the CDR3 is TGTGCCAGCAGCTCGACAGGGGTGATAACCGGGGAGCTGTTTTTT.

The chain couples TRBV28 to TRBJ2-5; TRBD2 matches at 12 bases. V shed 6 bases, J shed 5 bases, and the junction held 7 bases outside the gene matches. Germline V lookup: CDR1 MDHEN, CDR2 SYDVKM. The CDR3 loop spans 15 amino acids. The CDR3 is CASSLAGGQRETQYF. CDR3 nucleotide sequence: TGTGCCAGCAGCCTAGCGGGGGGGCAGAGGGAGACCCAGTACTTC.

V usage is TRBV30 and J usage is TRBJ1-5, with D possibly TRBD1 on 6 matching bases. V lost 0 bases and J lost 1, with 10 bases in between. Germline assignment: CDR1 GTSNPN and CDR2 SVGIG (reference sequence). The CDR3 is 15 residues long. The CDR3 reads CAWSVGGASNQPQHF. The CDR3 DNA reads TGTGCCTGGAGTGTAGGGGGGGCGAGCAATCAGCCCCAGCATTTT.

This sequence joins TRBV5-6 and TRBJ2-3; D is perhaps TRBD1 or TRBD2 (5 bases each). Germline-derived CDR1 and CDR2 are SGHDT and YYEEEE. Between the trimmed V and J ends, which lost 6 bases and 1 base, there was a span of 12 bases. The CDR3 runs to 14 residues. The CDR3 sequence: CASIHRGGTDTQYF. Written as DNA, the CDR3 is TGTGCCAGCATCCATCGAGGGGGCACAGATACGCAGTATTTT.

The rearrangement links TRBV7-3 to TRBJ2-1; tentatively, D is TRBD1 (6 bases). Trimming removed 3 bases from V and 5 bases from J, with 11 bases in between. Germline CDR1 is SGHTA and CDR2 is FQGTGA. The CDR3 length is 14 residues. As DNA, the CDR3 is TGTGCCAGCAGCTTCTCGGGACATAACAATGAGCAGTTCTTC. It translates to CASSFSGHNNEQFF.

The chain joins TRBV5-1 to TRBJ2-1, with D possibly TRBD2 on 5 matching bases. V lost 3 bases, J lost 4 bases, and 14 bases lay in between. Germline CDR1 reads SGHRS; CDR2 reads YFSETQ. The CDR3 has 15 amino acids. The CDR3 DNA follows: TGCGCCAGCAGCTACGAGGGTCCATCATACAATGAGCAGTTCTTC. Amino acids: CASSYEGPSYNEQFF.

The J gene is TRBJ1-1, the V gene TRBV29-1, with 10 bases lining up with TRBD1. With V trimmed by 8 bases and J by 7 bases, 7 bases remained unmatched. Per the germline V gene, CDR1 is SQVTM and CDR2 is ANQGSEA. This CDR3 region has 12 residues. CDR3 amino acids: CSTPGQGYEAFF. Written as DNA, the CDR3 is TGCAGCACTCCGGGACAGGGGTATGAAGCTTTCTTT.

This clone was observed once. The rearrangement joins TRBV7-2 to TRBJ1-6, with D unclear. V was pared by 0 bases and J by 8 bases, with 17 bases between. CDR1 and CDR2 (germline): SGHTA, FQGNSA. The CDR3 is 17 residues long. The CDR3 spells CASSLAFSTQQDSPLHF. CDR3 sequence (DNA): TGTGCCAGCAGCTTAGCATTTAGTACCCAGCAAGATTCACCCCTCCACTTT.

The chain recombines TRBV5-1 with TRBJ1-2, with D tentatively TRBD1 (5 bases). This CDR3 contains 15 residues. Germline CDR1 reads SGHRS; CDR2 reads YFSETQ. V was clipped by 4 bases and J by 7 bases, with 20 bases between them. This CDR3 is CASSEGPGLVVGYTF. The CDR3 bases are TGCGCCAGCAGCGAGGGACCTGGACTAGTGGTTGGCTACACCTTC. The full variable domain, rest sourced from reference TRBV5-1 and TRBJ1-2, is KAGVTQTPRYLIKTRGQQVTLSCSPISGHRSVSWYQQTPGQGLQFLFEYFSETQRNKGNFPGRFSGRQFSNSRSEMNVSTLELGDSALYLCASSEGPGLVVGYTFGSGTRLTVV.

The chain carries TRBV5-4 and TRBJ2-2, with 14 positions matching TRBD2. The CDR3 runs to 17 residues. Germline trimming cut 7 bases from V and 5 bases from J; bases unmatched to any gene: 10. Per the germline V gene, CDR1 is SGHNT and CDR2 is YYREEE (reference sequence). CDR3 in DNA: TGTGCCAGCCGGACGACTAGCGGGGGGGTGTGGACCGGGGAGCTGTTTTTT. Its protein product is CASRTTSGGVWTGELFF.

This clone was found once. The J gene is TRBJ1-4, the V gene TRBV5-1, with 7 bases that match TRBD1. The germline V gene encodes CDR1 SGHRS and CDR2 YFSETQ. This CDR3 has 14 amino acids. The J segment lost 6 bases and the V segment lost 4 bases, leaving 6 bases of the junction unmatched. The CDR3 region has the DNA TGCGCCAGCAGCGACACAGGGGATGATGAAAAACTGTTTTTT. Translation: CASSDTGDDEKLFF.

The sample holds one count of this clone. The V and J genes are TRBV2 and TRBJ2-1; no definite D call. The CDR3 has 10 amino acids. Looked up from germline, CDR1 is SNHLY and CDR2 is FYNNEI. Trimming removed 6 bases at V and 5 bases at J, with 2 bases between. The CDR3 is CASRNNEQFF. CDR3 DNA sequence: TGTGCCAGCAGAAACAATGAGCAGTTCTTC.

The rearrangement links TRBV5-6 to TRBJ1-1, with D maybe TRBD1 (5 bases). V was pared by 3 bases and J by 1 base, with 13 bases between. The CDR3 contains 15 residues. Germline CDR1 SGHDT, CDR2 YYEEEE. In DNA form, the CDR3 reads TGTGCCAGCAGCTCCCCCCGGGGGGGGAACACTGAAGCTTTCTTT. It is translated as CASSSPRGGNTEAFF.

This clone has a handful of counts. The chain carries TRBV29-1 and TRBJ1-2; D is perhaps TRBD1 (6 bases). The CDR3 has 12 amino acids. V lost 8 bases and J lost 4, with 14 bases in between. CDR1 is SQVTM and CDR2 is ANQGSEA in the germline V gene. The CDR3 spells CSMRDNTYGYTF. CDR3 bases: TGCAGCATGAGGGACAACACCTATGGCTACACCTTC.

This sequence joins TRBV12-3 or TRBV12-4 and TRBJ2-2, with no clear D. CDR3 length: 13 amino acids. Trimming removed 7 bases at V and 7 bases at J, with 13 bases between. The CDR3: CASTPYNGGELFF. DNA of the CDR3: TGTGCCAGCACCCCTTATAATGGCGGGGAGCTGTTTTTT.

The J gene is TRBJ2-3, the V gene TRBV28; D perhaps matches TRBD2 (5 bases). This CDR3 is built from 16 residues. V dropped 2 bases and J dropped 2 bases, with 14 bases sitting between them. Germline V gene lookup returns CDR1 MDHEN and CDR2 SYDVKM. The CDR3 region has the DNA TGTGCCAGCAGTTTACATGGTAGCGAAGACACAGATACGCAGTATTTT. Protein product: CASSLHGSEDTDTQYF.

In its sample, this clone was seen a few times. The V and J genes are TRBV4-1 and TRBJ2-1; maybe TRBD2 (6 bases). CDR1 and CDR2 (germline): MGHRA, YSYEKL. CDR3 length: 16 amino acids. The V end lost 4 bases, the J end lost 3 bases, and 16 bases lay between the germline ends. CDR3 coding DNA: TGCGCCAGCAGCCGAACTCCGGGACTGTTCTACAATGAGCAGTTCTTC. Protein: CASSRTPGLFYNEQFF.

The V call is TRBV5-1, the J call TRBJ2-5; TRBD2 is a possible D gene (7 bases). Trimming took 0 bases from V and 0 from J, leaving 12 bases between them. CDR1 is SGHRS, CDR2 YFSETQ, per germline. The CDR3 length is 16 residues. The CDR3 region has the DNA TGCGCCAGCAGCTTGGTTCGGGGGGCTGACCAAGAGACCCAGTACTTC. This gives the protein CASSLVRGADQETQYF. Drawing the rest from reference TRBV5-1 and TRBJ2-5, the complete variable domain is KAGVTQTPRYLIKTRGQQVTLSCSPISGHRSVSWYQQTPGQGLQFLFEYFSETQRNKGNFPGRFSGRQFSNSRSEMNVSTLELGDSALYLCASSLVRGADQETQYFGPGTRLLVL.